The clone carrying this TCR beta chain has a count of ten or more. Its specificity is not known. Compared with germline, one end of the junction differs, possibly owing to a read error. From the multiplex PCR reads, TCRdb called clonotypes with MiXCR, one entry per CDR3 protein. The sample carries about 110,000 distinct CDR3 sequences, about 30% recorded once. This sample was included in a study of breast tumors, draining lymph nodes, adjacent tissues. Axillary draining lymph nodes of breast cancer patients supplied the node samples. Germline values: CDR1 SEHNR, CDR2 FQNEAQ (reference sequence). The CDR3 sequence is 17 residues long. General study findings and limits: The lymph node origin of tumor T cells was framed as consistent with a hypothesis, not demonstrated. Most tumor T cells seemingly derive from lymph node, then expand in tumor.

This receptor was obtained from a female donor with breast cancer. Some clones in this sample may be carry-over from other donors' samples. Sequencing was carried out using axillary lymph node tissue. This sequence joins TRBV7-9 and TRBJ1-3, with 7 bases matching TRBD1. DNA for the CDR3: TGTGCCAGCAGCCGGGGCAGGGGGTTTACTGTTGGAAACCCCATATATTTT. Translated, it gives CASSRGRGFTVGNPIYF.